A single sample gave rise to the 17 T cell receptor beta chains below, sequenced in a study of T cell changes during pregnancy in multiple sclerosis. Clones were read by immunoSEQ multiplex PCR, and TCRdb kept only the in-frame ones, dropping some. The sample includes 40,000 or so clones, about 92% of them seen just once. The sample here was peripheral blood, taken before pregnancy. Every receptor here comes from a female donor with multiple sclerosis, enrolled in a pregnancy study.

This chain connects TRBV5-1 to TRBJ2-3; TRBD2 matches at 12 bases. J lost 0 bases, V lost 4 bases, and 3 bases had no gene match. Germline V gene data show CDR1 as SGHRS and CDR2 as YFSETQ. This CDR3 contains 16 residues. The CDR3 nucleotides are TGCGCCAGCAGCGGTGGGACTAGCGGGAGCACAGATACGCAGTATTTT. Encoded protein: CASSGGTSGSTDTQYF. The full variable domain, in which reference TRBV5-1 and TRBJ2-3 provide the parts outside the CDR3, is KAGVTQTPRYLIKTRGQQVTLSCSPISGHRSVSWYQQTPGQGLQFLFEYFSETQRNKGNFPGRFSGRQFSNSRSEMNVSTLELGDSALYLCASSGGTSGSTDTQYFGPGTRLTVL.

The chain couples TRBV7-2 to TRBJ2-7; tentatively, D is TRBD2 (5 bases). Germline CDR1 is SGHTA and CDR2 is FQGNSA. Trimming removed 3 bases from V and 1 base from J, with 7 bases in between. This CDR3 contains 13 residues. The CDR3 protein is CASSFGLSYEQYF. The CDR3 DNA reads as TGTGCCAGCAGCTTCGGACTGTCCTACGAGCAGTACTTC.

The CDR3 DNA reads as TGTGCCAGCAGTTTTACAGCAGGGTCTTTGGGCTACACCTTC. Protein sequence: CASSFTAGSLGYTF. This sequence joins TRBV28 and TRBJ1-2; tentative D call: TRBD1 (5 bases). Germline V gene data show CDR1 as MDHEN and CDR2 as SYDVKM. Trimming took 3 bases from V and 8 from J, leaving 16 bases between them. This CDR3 comprises 14 residues.

The gene calls are TRBV6-6 and TRBJ1-2; 8 bases agree with TRBD1. V shed 2 bases, J shed 8 bases, and the junction held 7 bases outside the gene matches. CDR3 size: 14 residues. Germline V gene sequence: CDR1 MNHNY, CDR2 SVGAGI (reference sequence). In DNA, the CDR3 is TGTGCCAGCAGTTACGCGGACAGGGACAGAGGCTACACCTTC. Its protein is CASSYADRDRGYTF.

The chain is built from TRBV9 and TRBJ2-5; TRBD2 aligns across 8 bases. CDR3 length: 17 amino acids. CDR1 and CDR2 from the germline V gene are SGDLS and YYNGEE. V was clipped by 4 bases and J by 5 bases; unmatched bases: 16. Here the CDR3 reads CASSIRAGTSSAETQYF. CDR3 DNA: TGTGCCAGCAGCATCCGCGCCGGGACTAGTTCTGCGGAGACCCAGTACTTC.

The chain uses TRBV6-1 and TRBJ2-7; the match to TRBD1 covers 7 bases. The CDR3 contains 15 residues. V lost 6 bases to trimming and J lost 0 bases; unmatched junction nucleotides: 8. Germline V gene lookup returns CDR1 MNHNS and CDR2 SASEGT. The CDR3 DNA follows: TGTGCCAGCAGCCCTTGGGACAGTGGCTCCTACGAGCAGTACTTC. Protein sequence: CASSPWDSGSYEQYF.

The rearrangement uses TRBV4-2 and TRBJ2-5; D may be TRBD2 (5 bases). The CDR3 runs to 14 residues. The germline gives CDR1 LGHNA, CDR2 YNFKEQ. V lost 0 bases and J lost 5, with 10 bases in between. Here the CDR3 DNA reads TGTGCCAGCAGCCAAGATTTCCCTAGCGAGACCCAGTACTTC. This encodes CASSQDFPSETQYF.

The chain is built from TRBV18 and TRBJ2-2; 10 bases are a match to TRBD1. In germline, CDR1 is KGHSH, CDR2 LQKENI. The CDR3 runs to 16 residues. Trimming removed 3 bases from V and 1 base from J; junction bases left unmatched: 2. In nucleotides, the CDR3 is TGTGCCAGCTCACCCCGGACAGGGGGGAACACCGGGGAGCTGTTTTTT. As protein: CASSPRTGGNTGELFF.

This clone was picked up one time. V gene TRBV27 combines with J gene TRBJ2-3; possibly TRBD1 for D (6 bases). Germline-derived CDR1 and CDR2 are MNHEY and SMNVEV (reference sequence). CDR3 size: 16 residues. The V and J ends lost 0 bases and 0 bases respectively, with 10 bases between them. The CDR3 region is CASSLSRTGSTDTQYF. CDR3 coding DNA: TGTGCCAGCAGTTTATCGAGAACAGGGAGCACAGATACGCAGTATTTT.

In this sample, this clone turned up once. The chain recombines TRBV6-5 with TRBJ1-1; D unclear. Germline CDR1 MNHEY, CDR2 SVGAGI. This CDR3 is 16 amino acids long. Between the trimmed V and J ends, which lost 0 bases and 2 bases, there was a span of 13 bases. The CDR3 here is CASSYSMVRSNTEAFF. CDR3 bases: TGTGCCAGCAGTTACTCGATGGTCAGATCAAACACTGAAGCTTTCTTT.

The rearrangement uses TRBV5-1 and TRBJ1-4, with 9 bases fitting TRBD1. Germline assignment: CDR1 SGHRS and CDR2 YFSETQ. J gave up 7 bases and V 7 bases, and 11 bases lay outside the gene matches. The CDR3 has 15 residues. Written as DNA, the CDR3 is TGCGCCAGCTCCGCGGCCGGGACAGGGACTGAAAAACTGTTTTTT. It yields the protein CASSAAGTGTEKLFF.

The V call is TRBV28, the J call TRBJ2-7, with TRBD1 matching 9 bases. Trimming cost V 6 bases and J 3 bases; bases outside gene matches: 9. The CDR3 is made up of 15 amino acids. Germline CDR1 MDHEN, CDR2 SYDVKM. The CDR3 loop reads CASSRDGTGNYEQYF. Written as DNA, the CDR3 is TGTGCCAGCAGCCGGGACGGGACAGGGAACTACGAGCAGTACTTC.

The V gene is TRBV4-1, the J gene TRBJ2-7; D perhaps matches TRBD1 (6 bases). Germline lookup yields CDR1 MGHRA and CDR2 YSYEKL. V gave up 1 base and J gave up 6 bases, with 25 bases separating them. The CDR3 sequence is 18 residues long. The CDR3 loop is CASSQVAGEGGKGVEQYF. The CDR3 DNA reads TGCGCCAGCAGCCAAGTTGCCGGCGAAGGGGGAAAAGGGGTCGAGCAGTACTTC.

This chain connects TRBV7-2 to TRBJ2-7, with D perhaps TRBD2 (6 bases). The CDR3 is made up of 15 amino acids. Germline CDR1 and CDR2: SGHTA and FQGNSA. Trimming left V 5 bases short and J 0 bases short, with 14 bases between. CDR3: CASSPRDGYSYEQYF. The CDR3, as DNA: TGTGCCAGCAGCCCGCGGGACGGCTACTCCTACGAGCAGTACTTC.

The chain has TRBV11-1 and TRBJ2-1; 14 nucleotides align to TRBD2. The germline CDR1 and CDR2 sequences are SGHAT and FQDESV (reference sequence). CDR3 length: 16 residues. With 4 bases clipped from V and 8 bases from J, the junction kept 7 bases outside the gene matches. The CDR3 sequence: CASSSGLAGDYHEQFF. CDR3 DNA: TGTGCCAGCAGCTCGGGACTAGCGGGAGATTATCATGAGCAGTTCTTC.

The CDR3: CASSPPTSGWYEQYF. The CDR3 DNA reads as TGTGCCAGCTCACCACCTACTAGCGGATGGTACGAGCAGTACTTC. The chain is built from TRBV18 and TRBJ2-7; TRBD2 aligns across 8 bases. This CDR3 is 15 amino acids long. After removal of 0 bases from V and 4 bases from J, the junction contained 5 bases not matched to a gene. Germline V CDR1 and CDR2: KGHSH, LQKENI.

This chain joins TRBV5-4 and TRBJ2-5; 8 bases are shared with TRBD1. The J call is in doubt because the DNA end fits TRBJ2-7 better. Germline values: CDR1 SGHNT, CDR2 YYREEE (reference sequence). CDR3 size: 14 residues. The CDR3 DNA reads as TGTGCCAGCAGCTTCGCAGGGGGCACCTACGAGCAGTACTTC. It specifies CASSFAGGTYEQYF.